Below, 9 T cell receptor beta chains from the same sample are listed, as sequenced in a study of T cell responses to AZD1222 COVID-19 vaccine. Method: immunoSEQ multiplex PCR; TCRdb's copy keeps in-frame clones and lacks some. The sample records roughly 120,000 clones, roughly nine tenths being singletons. Sequencing was performed on peripheral blood, taken on day 0 of AZD1222 vaccination. All receptors derive from an adult in good health.

V and J are TRBV11-2 and TRBJ2-5; no firm D call. CDR3 size: 14 residues. V lost 0 bases to trimming and J lost 3 bases, with 8 bases between them. The germline CDR1 and CDR2 sequences are SGHAT and FQNNGV. The CDR3 region is CASSLEQAEETQYF. CDR3 in DNA: TGTGCCAGCAGCTTAGAGCAGGCCGAAGAGACCCAGTACTTC.

The chain has TRBV24-1 and TRBJ1-4, with 8 bases matching TRBD1. The length of the CDR3 is 16 residues. The V segment lost 2 bases and the J segment 4 bases; nucleotides outside the gene matches: 5. CDR1 KGHDR and CDR2 SFDVKD come from the germline V gene. CDR3 sequence (DNA): TGTGCCACCAGTGATTCGCAACAGGGGGATAATGAAAAACTGTTTTTT. This encodes CATSDSQQGDNEKLFF.

The J gene is TRBJ2-1, the V gene TRBV7-3; D may be TRBD2 (6 bases). Germline loops: CDR1 SGHTA, CDR2 FQGTGA. V was shortened by 8 bases and J by 4 bases, with 21 bases between the two germline ends. The CDR3 totals 16 residues. CDR3 region: CASEGSGRRGYNEQFF. CDR3 DNA sequence: TGTGCCAGCGAGGGGTCAGGGAGGAGGGGATACAATGAGCAGTTCTTC.

This rearrangement joins TRBV7-2 to TRBJ2-7, with 8 bases lining up with TRBD2. The CDR3 length is 14 residues. Per germline, CDR1 SGHTA and CDR2 FQGNSA. J was trimmed by 5 bases and V by 5 bases; bases with no gene match: 8. The CDR3 sequence: CASSHGTRYHEQYF. The CDR3 DNA sequence: TGTGCCAGCAGCCACGGGACTAGATACCACGAGCAGTACTTC.

The chain is built from TRBV2 and TRBJ2-3; 9 bases line up with TRBD2. V gave up 1 base and J gave up 4 bases; unmatched junction bases: 3. The CDR3 has 15 residues. CDR1 is SNHLY, CDR2 FYNNEI, per germline. CDR3 in DNA: TGTGCCAGCAGTGAAGGCGGGGGGGCCGCAGATACGCAGTATTTT. Its protein is CASSEGGGAADTQYF.

This chain uses TRBV9 with TRBJ2-2; possible D gene TRBD1, 5 bases. The CDR3 is made up of 15 amino acids. The V gene's germline CDR1 is SGDLS and CDR2 YYNGEE. V shed 4 bases and J shed 0 bases, with 10 bases lying between them. CDR3 residues: CASSPWTTNTGELFF. The CDR3 DNA sequence: TGTGCCAGCAGCCCTTGGACAACGAACACCGGGGAGCTGTTTTTT. The full variable domain, rest sourced from reference TRBV9 and TRBJ2-2, is DSGVTQTPKHLITATGQRVTLRCSPRSGDLSVYWYQQSLDQGLQFLIQYYNGEERAKGNILERFSAQQFPDLHSELNLSSLELGDSALYFCASSPWTTNTGELFFGEGSRLTVL.

This clone was counted once. V gene TRBV14 combines with J gene TRBJ2-5; no clear D gene. Germline CDR1 reads SGHDN; CDR2 reads FVKESK. Trimming removed 4 bases at V and 3 bases at J, with 18 bases between. The CDR3 runs to 16 residues. CDR3: CASSPVRRRPEETQYF. CDR3 in DNA: TGTGCCAGCAGCCCCGTACGGCGACGACCTGAAGAGACCCAGTACTTC. Using reference TRBV14 and TRBJ2-5 for the parts outside the CDR3, the full variable domain is EAGVTQFPSHSVIEKGQTVTLRCDPISGHDNLYWYRRVMGKEIKFLLHFVKESKQDESGMPNNRFLAERTGGTYSTLKVQPAELEDSGVYFCASSPVRRRPEETQYFGPGTRLLVL.

As for this clone: The same CDR3 is also encoded by other DNA sequences in this sample. This chain links TRBV27 with TRBJ1-2; tentative D call: TRBD1 (6 bases). This CDR3 comprises 13 residues. The germline CDR1 and CDR2 sequences are MNHEY and SMNVEV (reference sequence). Trimming left V 3 bases short and J 4 bases short, with 9 bases between. The CDR3 reads CASSLRGSYGYTF. The CDR3 region has the DNA TGTGCCAGCAGTTTGAGGGGGTCCTATGGCTACACCTTC.

V gene TRBV3-1 (or the pseudogene TRBV3-2) combines with J gene TRBJ2-2, with 7 bases fitting TRBD2. Per the germline V gene, CDR1 is LGHDT and CDR2 is YNNKEL (reference sequence). The CDR3 covers 16 residues. The ends lost 1 base at V and 3 bases at J; junction bases unmatched: 5. CDR3 sequence: CASSQASGTYTGELFF. The CDR3 DNA reads as TGTGCCAGCAGCCAAGCCAGCGGGACGTACACCGGGGAGCTGTTTTTT.